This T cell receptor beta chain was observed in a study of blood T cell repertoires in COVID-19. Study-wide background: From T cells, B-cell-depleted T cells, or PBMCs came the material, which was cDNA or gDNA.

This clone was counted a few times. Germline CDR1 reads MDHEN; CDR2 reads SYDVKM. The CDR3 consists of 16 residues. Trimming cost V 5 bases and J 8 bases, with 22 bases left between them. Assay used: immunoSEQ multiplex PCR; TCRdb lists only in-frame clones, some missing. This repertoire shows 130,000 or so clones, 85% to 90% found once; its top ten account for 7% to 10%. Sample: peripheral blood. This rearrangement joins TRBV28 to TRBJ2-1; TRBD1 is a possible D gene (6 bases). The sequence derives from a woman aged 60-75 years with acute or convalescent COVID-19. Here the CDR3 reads CASSMTGSIKGDEQFF. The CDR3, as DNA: TGTGCCAGCAGTATGACAGGTTCTATCAAGGGGGATGAGCAGTTCTTC. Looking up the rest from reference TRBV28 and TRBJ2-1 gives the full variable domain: DVKVTQSSRYLVKRTGEKVFLECVQDMDHENMFWYRQDPGLGLRLIYFSYDVKMKEKGDIPEGYSVSREKKERFSLILESASTNQTSMYLCASSMTGSIKGDEQFFGPGTRLTVL.